This T cell receptor (beta chain) was documented in a study of cytomegalovirus exposure and HLA in healthy donors. CDR3 length: 17 residues. CDR1 is SGHTA, CDR2 FQGNSA, per germline. V trimming: 3 bases; J trimming: 1 base; junction bases outside the gene matches: 10. In the PCR, 60 Vbeta and 13 Jbeta primers were used. Clones were sequenced by immunoSEQ multiplex PCR, and TCRdb holds only the in-frame ones, with some missing. Found here are 150,000 to 200,000 clones, around three quarters of them singletons; the top ten hold about 1.9%. The receptor was isolated from a woman in her 30s in good health and CMV-seropositive. Sequencing was done on a sample of PBMCs. The V and J genes are TRBV7-2 and TRBJ2-3, with 7 bases identical to TRBD1. The CDR3 nucleotides read TGTGCCAGCAGCTTTGGTACAGGGGTTAAAGGCACAGATACGCAGTATTTT. Amino acid sequence: CASSFGTGVKGTDTQYF.